This T cell receptor (beta chain) was retrieved from a study of shared clonotypes between healthy human individuals. Sequencing was performed with immunoSEQ multiplex PCR; in TCRdb, only in-frame clones are kept and a portion is missing. The sample includes fewer than 850,000 clones, roughly 91% of them seen just once. Germline CDR1 reads WNHNN; CDR2 reads SYGVQD (reference sequence). The CDR3 contains 17 residues. With V trimmed by 6 bases and J by 6 bases, 15 bases remained unmatched. The receptor comes from a man aged 18 to 30 in good health. Some clones in this sample may be carry-over from other donors' samples. Sequencing input: memory CD8+ T cells from PBMCs. Specified subset: CD45RO+ cells pooled with CCR7-negative TemRA cells. This chain connects TRBV10-1 to TRBJ2-2, with 8 positions matching TRBD1. CDR3 sequence (DNA): TGCGCCAGCAGCAGAAGAGGGACAGGAGGGATCGCCGGGGAGCTGTTTTTT. It is translated as CASSRRGTGGIAGELFF.